The text below deals with one TCR beta chain. The sample comes from a study of cytotoxic CD8 clonotypes in ibrutinib-treated CLL. Per the germline V gene, CDR1 is SGHTA and CDR2 is FQGNSA. The CDR3 is 15 residues long. With 5 bases removed from V and 4 bases from J, the gap between germline ends came to 14 bases. Profiling relied on immunoSEQ multiplex PCR, and the TCRdb table lists in-frame clones only, not all of them. The top ten clones hold roughly 2% of a sample with about 130,000 clones, 80% to 90% of them seen once. The rearrangement uses TRBV7-2 and TRBJ2-2; D uncertain. This sample comprised PBMCs, obtained after 24 months of ibrutinib treatment. The receptor comes from a human donor with chronic lymphocytic leukemia. CDR3 nucleotide sequence: TGTGCCAGCAGCCAAACCACTGCGTTCACCGGGGAGCTGTTTTTT. This sequence encodes CASSQTTAFTGELFF.